In this sample, the clone carrying this TCR beta chain turned up many times. The antigen is undetermined. In TCRdb, the reads were re-called with MiXCR into one record per CDR3 protein. Of 300,000 to 400,000 distinct CDR3 sequences in the sample, over 7.5% were seen once. This sample was taken from a study of T cell repertoires in cytomegalovirus infection. Study-wide results and limits: Cumulative public TCR beta family frequency identified CMV carriers with the relevant HLA.

Trimming removed 1 base from V and 10 bases from J, with 14 bases in between. This CDR3 has 15 residues. The germline V gene encodes CDR1 SGHVS and CDR2 FQNEAQ. Input material: PBMCs. The chain is built from TRBV7-8 and TRBJ1-6; D not certain. The TCR was taken from a human donor in good health (CMV status not recorded). Some clones in this sample may be carry-over from other donors' samples. CDR3 residues: CASSLGVNSASPLHF. In nucleotides, the CDR3 is TGTGCCAGCAGCTTAGGGGTCAATTCGGCGTCACCCCTCCACTTT.